These 23 T cell receptor beta chains came from one sample sequenced in a study of T cell responses to AZD1222 COVID-19 vaccine. Assay: immunoSEQ multiplex PCR; the TCRdb copy retains only in-frame clones and omits some. This sample has around 140,000 clones, with roughly 86% found just once. The sequencing here drew on peripheral blood, taken 28 days after the second dose of the MenACWY control vaccine. All receptors derive from an adult who received the MenACWY meningococcal vaccine as a control.

The chain combines TRBV18 with TRBJ1-2; 11 bases map to TRBD1. This CDR3 contains 17 residues. CDR1 is KGHSH and CDR2 is LQKENI in the germline V gene. Unmatched junction bases numbered 9, after V lost 2 bases and J lost 4 bases. The CDR3: CASSPTGTGGMVYGYTF. CDR3 nucleotides: TGTGCCAGCTCACCAACCGGGACAGGGGGGATGGTCTATGGCTACACCTTC. Supplemented by reference TRBV18 and TRBJ1-2, the full variable domain reads NAGVMQNPRHLVRRRGQEARLRCSPMKGHSHVYWYRQLPEEGLKFMVYLQKENIIDESGMPKERFSAEFPKEGPSILRIQQVVRGDSAAYFCASSPTGTGGMVYGYTFGSGTRLTVV.

The rearrangement uses TRBV3-1 (or the pseudogene TRBV3-2) and TRBJ1-2; 8 nucleotides match TRBD1. The CDR3 covers 16 residues. Germline CDR1 reads LGHDT; CDR2 reads YNNKEL (reference sequence). Unmatched junction bases numbered 11, after V lost 4 bases and J lost 4 bases. CDR3 region: CASSLFGAGGRYGYTF. The CDR3 bases are TGTGCCAGCAGCCTATTTGGGGCAGGGGGCCGCTATGGCTACACCTTC.

The J gene is TRBJ2-7, the V gene TRBV24-1, with 7 positions matching TRBD1. The ends lost 3 bases at V and 5 bases at J; junction bases unmatched: 6. The CDR3 covers 14 residues. CDR1 KGHDR and CDR2 SFDVKD come from the germline V gene. The CDR3 region has the DNA TGTGCCACCAGTGATGACAGGGTCGGGGACGAGCAGTACTTC. This sequence encodes CATSDDRVGDEQYF.

The V call is TRBV14, the J call TRBJ2-2; D gene unclear. V lost 0 bases to trimming and J lost 6 bases, with 5 bases between them. CDR1 is SGHDN, CDR2 FVKESK, per germline. The length of the CDR3 is 13 residues. The CDR3 loop is CASSQDVAGELFF. The CDR3 DNA reads TGTGCCAGCAGCCAAGACGTGGCCGGGGAGCTGTTTTTT.

The gene calls are TRBV11-2 and TRBJ1-1; perhaps TRBD1 as D (6 bases). Trimming removed 2 bases at V and 4 bases at J, with 8 bases between. This CDR3 spans 13 amino acids. The germline CDR1 and CDR2 sequences are SGHAT and FQNNGV. CDR3 DNA: TGTGCCAGCAGCTTATTCAGGGGCACTGAAGCTTTCTTT. Amino acids: CASSLFRGTEAFF.

The chain carries TRBV18 and TRBJ1-5, with D tentatively TRBD1 (5 bases). The germline V and J ends were trimmed by 3 bases and 0 bases, with 9 bases remaining between them. CDR1 KGHSH and CDR2 LQKENI come from the germline V gene. This CDR3 is built from 15 residues. CDR3 sequence reads: CASSPTGDSNQPQHF. CDR3 in DNA: TGTGCCAGCTCACCTACAGGAGATAGCAATCAGCCCCAGCATTTT.

This sequence joins TRBV9 and TRBJ2-2, with 8 bases fitting TRBD2. CDR1 and CDR2 from the germline V gene are SGDLS and YYNGEE. The CDR3 spans 16 residues. V shed 4 bases and J 6 bases; nucleotides not matched to a gene: 11. CDR3 DNA: TGTGCCAGCAGCCAAAGCGGGAGTGTCATCTCCGGGGAGCTGTTTTTT. Its protein is CASSQSGSVISGELFF.

This clone was picked up a small number of times. The chain joins TRBV6-2 or TRBV6-3 to TRBJ1-1, with TRBD1 matching 7 bases. V gave up 0 bases and J gave up 0 bases; unmatched junction bases: 4. The CDR3 is 16 amino acids. Germline loops: CDR1 MNHEY, CDR2 SVGEGT. In DNA, the CDR3 is TGTGCCAGCAGTTACTCGACAGGGAACATGAACACTGAAGCTTTCTTT. Its protein is CASSYSTGNMNTEAFF.

V gene TRBV5-4 combines with J gene TRBJ2-3; D is perhaps TRBD1 (5 bases). Trimming cost V 0 bases and J 2 bases, with 7 bases left between them. CDR3 length: 14 residues. CDR1 and CDR2 from the germline V gene are SGHNT and YYREEE (reference sequence). The CDR3 spells CASSLGQHTDTQYF. The CDR3 nucleotides read TGTGCCAGCAGCTTGGGACAGCACACAGATACGCAGTATTTT.

The chain links TRBV11-3 to TRBJ2-3, with D maybe TRBD2 (5 bases). The CDR3 covers 16 residues. The germline V gene encodes CDR1 SGHNT and CDR2 YENEEA. V lost 2 bases and J 3 bases, leaving 15 bases between the germline ends. The CDR3 protein is CASSLSYGKKTDTQYF. The DNA of the CDR3 is TGTGCCAGCAGCTTATCTTACGGGAAGAAGACAGATACGCAGTATTTT. Combining the CDR3 with reference TRBV11-3 and TRBJ2-3 gives the whole variable domain EAGVVQSPRYKIIEKKQPVAFWCNPISGHNTLYWYLQNLGQGPELLIRYENEEAVDDSQLPKDRFSAERLKGVDSTLKIQPAELGDSAVYLCASSLSYGKKTDTQYFGPGTRLTVL.

The chain employs TRBV5-1 and TRBJ1-2; no firm D call. The CDR3 covers 14 residues. Germline CDR1 and CDR2: SGHRS and YFSETQ. Trimming left V 2 bases short and J 0 bases short, with 8 bases between. The CDR3 region is CASSFETPNYGYTF. The CDR3 DNA sequence: TGCGCCAGCAGCTTCGAGACACCTAACTATGGCTACACCTTC. Full variable domain (missing parts from reference TRBV5-1 and TRBJ1-2): KAGVTQTPRYLIKTRGQQVTLSCSPISGHRSVSWYQQTPGQGLQFLFEYFSETQRNKGNFPGRFSGRQFSNSRSEMNVSTLELGDSALYLCASSFETPNYGYTFGSGTRLTVV.

This clone was seen only once. The chain links TRBV5-1 to TRBJ1-4; no clear D. This CDR3 comprises 14 residues. V was trimmed by 6 bases and J by 3 bases, leaving 12 bases between them. Germline V CDR1 and CDR2: SGHRS, YFSETQ. In nucleotides, the CDR3 is TGCGCCAGCACTAGGGTTTCACCTAATGAAAAACTGTTTTTT. Translating gives CASTRVSPNEKLFF.

The rearrangement uses TRBV7-3 and TRBJ2-2, with a weak D call TRBD1 (6 bases). The CDR3 runs 16 residues. Germline V gene lookup returns CDR1 SGHTA and CDR2 FQGTGA. V gave up 1 base and J gave up 2 bases, with 11 bases separating them. CDR3 residues: CASSLNPGVNTGELFF. CDR3 coding DNA: TGTGCCAGCAGCTTAAATCCAGGGGTTAACACCGGGGAGCTGTTTTTT.

The chain couples TRBV4-2 to TRBJ1-3; 8 positions agree with TRBD1. CDR3 length equals 16 residues. J gave up 4 bases and V 0 bases, and 5 bases lay outside the gene matches. Germline CDR1 is LGHNA and CDR2 is YNFKEQ. The CDR3 DNA is TGTGCCAGCAGCCAAGATCAGGGGGCGTTGGGAAACACCATATATTTT. It translates to CASSQDQGALGNTIYF.

The genes are TRBV7-9 and TRBJ1-1; D not resolved. Trimming removed 3 bases at V and 0 bases at J, with 14 bases between. The germline gives CDR1 SEHNR, CDR2 FQNEAQ (reference sequence). The CDR3 sequence is 16 residues long. The DNA of the CDR3 is TGTGCCAGCAGCTTTTTTTCAGGAGGACTGAACACTGAAGCTTTCTTT. This codes for CASSFFSGGLNTEAFF.

This clone was counted between two and nine times. The chain has TRBV7-2 and TRBJ1-2, with 7 bases identical to TRBD1. Germline V CDR1 and CDR2: SGHTA, FQGNSA. The CDR3 runs 14 residues. Unmatched junction bases numbered 4, after V lost 5 bases and J lost 1 base. CDR3 DNA sequence: TGTGCCAGCAGCCCGGGACAGCTTAACTATGGCTACACCTTC. Its protein is CASSPGQLNYGYTF.

The V and J genes are TRBV6-6 and TRBJ1-3; D is undetermined. Trimming shortened V by 6 bases and J by 4 bases, and 13 bases separated the two germline ends. This CDR3 has 14 residues. From germline, CDR1 is MNHNY and CDR2 SVGAGI (reference sequence). CDR3: CASRPLRTGNTIYF. CDR3 in DNA: TGTGCCAGCAGGCCACTCAGGACGGGAAACACCATATATTTT.

The rearrangement links TRBV2 to TRBJ2-3; TRBD2 matches at 9 bases. Looked up from germline, CDR1 is SNHLY and CDR2 is FYNNEI. J lost 6 bases, V lost 5 bases, and 6 bases had no gene match. The CDR3 is made up of 14 amino acids. This CDR3 reads CASSPTSGPDTQYF. CDR3 coding DNA: TGTGCCAGCAGTCCGACTAGCGGTCCTGATACGCAGTATTTT.

The chain couples TRBV7-2 to TRBJ2-3, with TRBD1 matching over 7 bases. The CDR3 is 14 residues long. The ends lost 0 bases at V and 6 bases at J; junction bases unmatched: 3. In germline, CDR1 is SGHTA, CDR2 FQGNSA. CDR3 nucleotide sequence: TGTGCCAGCAGCTTAGCCGGGACAGCCGATACGCAGTATTTT. It specifies CASSLAGTADTQYF.

The CDR3, as DNA: TGTGCCAGCAGCACCACCGATTTAGCGGGGACAGATACGCAGTATTTT. It encodes CASSTTDLAGTDTQYF. The V call is TRBV7-6, the J call TRBJ2-3, with 8 nucleotides matching TRBD2. This CDR3 region has 16 residues. Trimming took 5 bases from V and 3 from J; bases not matched to a gene: 10. Germline values: CDR1 SGHVS, CDR2 FNYEAQ.

This clone showed up just once. The chain is built from TRBV9 and TRBJ2-6, with D perhaps assigned TRBD1 or TRBD2 (5 bases each). CDR1 SGDLS and CDR2 YYNGEE come from the germline V gene. The CDR3 has 16 residues. Trimming pared 7 bases from V and 0 bases from J, leaving 14 bases between. CDR3 loop: CASYGTVSSGANVLTF. The DNA of the CDR3 is TGTGCCAGCTATGGGACGGTGAGCTCTGGGGCCAACGTCCTGACTTTC.

This chain joins TRBV27 and TRBJ2-3, with D unclear. Germline lookup yields CDR1 MNHEY and CDR2 SMNVEV (reference sequence). Trimming stripped 3 bases from V and 6 bases from J, with 7 bases between. The CDR3 has 12 residues. CDR3 protein: CASSFTRDTQYF. CDR3 coding DNA: TGTGCCAGCAGTTTTACCCGTGATACGCAGTATTTT.

The CDR3 sequence is CASSLVEGGANGYTF. Here the CDR3 DNA reads TGCGCCAGCAGCTTGGTTGAAGGGGGCGCGAATGGCTACACCTTC. The chain links TRBV5-1 to TRBJ1-2; 7 positions agree with TRBD1. The CDR3 totals 15 residues. The J segment lost 6 bases and the V segment lost 0 bases, leaving 8 bases of the junction unmatched. Germline CDR1 is SGHRS and CDR2 is YFSETQ.